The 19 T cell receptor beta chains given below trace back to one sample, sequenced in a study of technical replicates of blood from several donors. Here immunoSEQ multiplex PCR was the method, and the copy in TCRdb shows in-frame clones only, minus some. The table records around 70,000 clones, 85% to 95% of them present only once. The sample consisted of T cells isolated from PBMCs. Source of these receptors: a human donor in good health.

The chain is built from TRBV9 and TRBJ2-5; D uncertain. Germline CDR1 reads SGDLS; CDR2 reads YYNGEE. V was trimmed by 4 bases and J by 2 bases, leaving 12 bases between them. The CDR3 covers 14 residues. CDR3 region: CASSLDGLQETQYF. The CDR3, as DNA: TGTGCCAGCAGCCTAGATGGGCTGCAAGAGACCCAGTACTTC.

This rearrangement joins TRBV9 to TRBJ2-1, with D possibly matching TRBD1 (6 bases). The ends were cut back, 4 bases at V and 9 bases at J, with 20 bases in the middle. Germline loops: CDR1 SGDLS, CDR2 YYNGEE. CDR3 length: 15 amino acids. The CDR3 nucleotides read TGTGCCAGCAGCCCCTATACAGGGATGGAAAGTGAGCAGTTCTTC. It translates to CASSPYTGMESEQFF. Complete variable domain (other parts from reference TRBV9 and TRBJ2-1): DSGVTQTPKHLITATGQRVTLRCSPRSGDLSVYWYQQSLDQGLQFLIQYYNGEERAKGNILERFSAQQFPDLHSELNLSSLELGDSALYFCASSPYTGMESEQFFGPGTRLTVL.

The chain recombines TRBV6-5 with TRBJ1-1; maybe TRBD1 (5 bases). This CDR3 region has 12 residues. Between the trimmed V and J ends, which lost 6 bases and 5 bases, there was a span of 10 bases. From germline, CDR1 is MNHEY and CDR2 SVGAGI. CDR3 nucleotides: TGTGCCAGCAGAGGGGATCGGACTGAAGCTTTCTTT. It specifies CASRGDRTEAFF.

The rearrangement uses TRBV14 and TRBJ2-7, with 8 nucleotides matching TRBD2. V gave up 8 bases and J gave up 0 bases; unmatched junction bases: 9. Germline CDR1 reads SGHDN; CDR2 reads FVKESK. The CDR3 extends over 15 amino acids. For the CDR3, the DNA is TGTGCCAGCCAGCGGGAGAGGGGAGACTCCTACGAGCAGTACTTC. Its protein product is CASQRERGDSYEQYF.

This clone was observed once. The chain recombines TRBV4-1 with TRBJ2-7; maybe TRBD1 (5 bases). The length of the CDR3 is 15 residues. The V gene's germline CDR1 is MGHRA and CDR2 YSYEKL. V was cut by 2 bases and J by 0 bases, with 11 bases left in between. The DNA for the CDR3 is TGCGCCAGCAGCCAAAGTCTTGACAGCTCCTACGAGCAGTACTTC. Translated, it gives CASSQSLDSSYEQYF.

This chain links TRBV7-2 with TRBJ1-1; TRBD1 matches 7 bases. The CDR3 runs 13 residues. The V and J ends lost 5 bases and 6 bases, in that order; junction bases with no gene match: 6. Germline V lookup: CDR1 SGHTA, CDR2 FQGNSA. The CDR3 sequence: CASSLDRLAEAFF. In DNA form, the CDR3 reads TGTGCCAGCAGCCTGGACAGGTTAGCTGAAGCTTTCTTT.

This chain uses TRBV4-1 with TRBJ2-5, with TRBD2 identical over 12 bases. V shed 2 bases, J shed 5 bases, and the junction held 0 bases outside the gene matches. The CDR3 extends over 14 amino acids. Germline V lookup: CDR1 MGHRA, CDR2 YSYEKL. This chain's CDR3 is CASSQLAGGETQYF. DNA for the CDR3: TGCGCCAGCAGCCAACTAGCGGGGGGGGAGACCCAGTACTTC.

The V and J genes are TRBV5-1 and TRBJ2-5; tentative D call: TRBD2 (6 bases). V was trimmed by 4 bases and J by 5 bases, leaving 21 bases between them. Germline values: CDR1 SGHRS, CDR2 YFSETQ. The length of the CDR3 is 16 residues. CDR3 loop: CASSDLASGVWETQYF. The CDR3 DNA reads TGCGCCAGCAGCGACCTAGCGTCGGGGGTTTGGGAGACCCAGTACTTC.

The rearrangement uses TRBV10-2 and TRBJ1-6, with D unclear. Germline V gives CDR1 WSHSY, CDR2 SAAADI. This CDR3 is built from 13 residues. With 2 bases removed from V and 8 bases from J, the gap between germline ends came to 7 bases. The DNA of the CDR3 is TGCGCCAGCAGTGAGGGGAGGGATTCACCCCTCCACTTT. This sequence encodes CASSEGRDSPLHF.

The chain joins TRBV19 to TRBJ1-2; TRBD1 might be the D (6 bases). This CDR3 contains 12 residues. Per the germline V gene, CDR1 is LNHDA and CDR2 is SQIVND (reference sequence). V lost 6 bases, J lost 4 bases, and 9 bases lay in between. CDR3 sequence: CASSEDSYGYTF. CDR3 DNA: TGTGCCAGTAGCGAGGACAGCTATGGCTACACCTTC.

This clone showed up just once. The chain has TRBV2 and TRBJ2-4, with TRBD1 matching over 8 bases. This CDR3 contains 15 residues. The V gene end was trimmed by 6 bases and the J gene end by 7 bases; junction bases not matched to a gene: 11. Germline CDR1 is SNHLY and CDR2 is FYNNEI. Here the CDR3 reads CASSQGARVGNIQYF. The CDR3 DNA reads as TGTGCCAGCAGCCAGGGGGCGCGAGTCGGGAACATTCAGTACTTC.

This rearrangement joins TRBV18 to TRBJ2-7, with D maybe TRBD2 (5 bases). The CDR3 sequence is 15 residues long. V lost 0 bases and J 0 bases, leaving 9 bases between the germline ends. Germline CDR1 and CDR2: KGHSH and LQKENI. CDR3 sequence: CASSPPYGSSYEQYF. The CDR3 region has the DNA TGTGCCAGCTCACCACCGTATGGGAGCTCCTACGAGCAGTACTTC.

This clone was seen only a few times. This CDR3 is CSVESTEAFF. CDR3 DNA: TGCAGCGTTGAGAGCACTGAAGCTTTCTTT. The gene calls are TRBV29-1 and TRBJ1-1; unclear D gene. The CDR3 has 10 residues. Per germline, CDR1 SQVTM and CDR2 ANQGSEA. The V end was cut by 3 bases, the J end by 4 bases, with 3 bases between. The whole variable domain, remainder taken from reference TRBV29-1 and TRBJ1-1, is SAVISQKPSRDICQRGTSLTIQCQVDSQVTMMFWYRQQPGQSLTLIATANQGSEATYESGFVIDKFPISRPNLTFSTLTVSNMSPEDSSIYLCSVESTEAFFGQGTRLTVV.

The CDR3 here is CASSSVGGYEQYF. The DNA for the CDR3 is TGTGCCAGTAGTAGTGTAGGGGGCTACGAGCAGTACTTC. The chain links TRBV19 to TRBJ2-7; possible D gene TRBD1, 6 bases. The CDR3 has 13 amino acids. Germline loops: CDR1 LNHDA, CDR2 SQIVND (reference sequence). Trimming removed 4 bases at V and 3 bases at J, with 10 bases between.

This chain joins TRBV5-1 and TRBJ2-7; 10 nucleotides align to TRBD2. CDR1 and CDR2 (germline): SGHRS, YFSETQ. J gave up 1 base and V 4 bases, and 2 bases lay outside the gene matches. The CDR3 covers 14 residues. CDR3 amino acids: CASSGTSESYEQYF. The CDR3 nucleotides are TGCGCCAGCAGCGGGACTAGCGAGTCCTACGAGCAGTACTTC.

The CDR3: CASSPQEPRGTEAFF. CDR3 nucleotide sequence: TGTGCCAGCTCACCACAGGAGCCGCGGGGCACTGAAGCTTTCTTT. The rearrangement joins TRBV18 to TRBJ1-1; D unresolved. CDR1 and CDR2 (germline): KGHSH, LQKENI. The V gene lost 1 base and the J gene lost 4 bases, with 13 bases spanning the gap. The CDR3 sequence is 15 residues long.

In DNA, the CDR3 is TGTGCCAGCAGCTTAGGCCTTCGGGGGTACGAGCAGTACTTC. Residues: CASSLGLRGYEQYF. This sequence joins TRBV13 and TRBJ2-7; perhaps TRBD2 as D (6 bases). V gave up 0 bases and J gave up 4 bases, with 10 bases separating them. The CDR3 runs 14 residues. From germline, CDR1 is PRHDT and CDR2 FYEKMQ (reference sequence).

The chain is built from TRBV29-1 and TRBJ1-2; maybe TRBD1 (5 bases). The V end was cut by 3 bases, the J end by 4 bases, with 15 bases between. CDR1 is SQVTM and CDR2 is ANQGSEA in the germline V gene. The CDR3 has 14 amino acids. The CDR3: CSVDGHEPPYGYTF. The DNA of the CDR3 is TGCAGCGTTGATGGACACGAACCTCCCTATGGCTACACCTTC.

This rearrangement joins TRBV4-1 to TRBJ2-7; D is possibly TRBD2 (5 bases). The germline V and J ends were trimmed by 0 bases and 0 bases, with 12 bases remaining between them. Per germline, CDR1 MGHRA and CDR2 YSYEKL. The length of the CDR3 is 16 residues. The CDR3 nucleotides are TGCGCCAGCAGCCAAGATGCGGGTTTGAACTCCTACGAGCAGTACTTC. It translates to CASSQDAGLNSYEQYF.